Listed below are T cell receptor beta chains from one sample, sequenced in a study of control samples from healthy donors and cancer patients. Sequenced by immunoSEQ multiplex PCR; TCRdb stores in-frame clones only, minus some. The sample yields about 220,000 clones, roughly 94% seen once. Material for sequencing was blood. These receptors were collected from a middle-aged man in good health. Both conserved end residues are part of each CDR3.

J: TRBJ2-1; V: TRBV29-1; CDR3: CSVKRQGMGNEQFF
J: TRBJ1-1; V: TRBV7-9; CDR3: CATWDREEYAEAFF
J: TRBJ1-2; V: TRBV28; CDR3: CASGSRPDRVNYGYTF
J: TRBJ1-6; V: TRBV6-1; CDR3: CASSDLDSAGTPLHF
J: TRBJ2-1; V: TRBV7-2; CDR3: CASSFRQSSYNEQFF
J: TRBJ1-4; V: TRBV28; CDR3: CASSFSGTGTANEKLFF
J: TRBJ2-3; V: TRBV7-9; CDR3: CASSLVRGGDTQYF
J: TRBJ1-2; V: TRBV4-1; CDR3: CASSPGRLLGGYTF
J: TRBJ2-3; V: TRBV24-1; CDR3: CATSETQGAGDTQYF
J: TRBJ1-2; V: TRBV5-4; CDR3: CASSREGTSGYTF
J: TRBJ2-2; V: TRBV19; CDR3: CASSPKTAKNTGELFF
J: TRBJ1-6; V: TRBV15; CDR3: CATSRVTGGNSPLHF
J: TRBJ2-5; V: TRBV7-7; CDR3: CASSPVTGSGETQYF
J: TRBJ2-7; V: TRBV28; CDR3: CASSLSGFRYEQYF
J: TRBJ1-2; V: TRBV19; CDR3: CASSIAQGAPYGYTF
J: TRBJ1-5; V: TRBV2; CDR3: CASSVDRGGSQHF
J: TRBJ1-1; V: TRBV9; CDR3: CASSPLGANTEAFF
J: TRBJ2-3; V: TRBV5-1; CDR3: CASSFAPGTSAPDTQYF
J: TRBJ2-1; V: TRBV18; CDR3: CASSPWTGDYNEQFF
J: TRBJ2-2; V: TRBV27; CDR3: CASSLLWGGGELFF
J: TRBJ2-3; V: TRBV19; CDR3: CASSLDWSRTQYF
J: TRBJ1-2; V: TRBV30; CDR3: CAWSRDSVEWGYTF
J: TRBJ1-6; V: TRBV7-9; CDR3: CASSWNFRDRAFDSPLHF
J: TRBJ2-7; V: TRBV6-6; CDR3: CASSLGQPYEQYF
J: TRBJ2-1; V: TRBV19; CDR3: CASSTLPGESSYNEQFF
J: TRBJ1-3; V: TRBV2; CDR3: CASSDTRQGAPGNTIYF
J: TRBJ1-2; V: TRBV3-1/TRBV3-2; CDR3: CASSRTNRGGPYGYTF
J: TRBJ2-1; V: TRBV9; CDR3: CASSVRTSGGYNEQFF
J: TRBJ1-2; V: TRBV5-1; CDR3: CASSLQGGDYGYTF
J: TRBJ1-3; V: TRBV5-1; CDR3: CASSPDIGNTIYF
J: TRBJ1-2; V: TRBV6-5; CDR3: CASSQNRVGYTF
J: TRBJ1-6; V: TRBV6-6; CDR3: CASRSTGWTSNSPLHF
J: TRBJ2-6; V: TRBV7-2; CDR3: CASSLGQGTGANVLTF
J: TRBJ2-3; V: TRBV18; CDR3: CASSPRTGREDTQYF
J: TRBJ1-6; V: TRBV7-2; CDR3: CASSLVAGQGFNSPLHF
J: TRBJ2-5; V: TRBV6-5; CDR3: CASSRRQAQETQYF
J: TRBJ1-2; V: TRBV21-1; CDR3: CASSRNYGYTF
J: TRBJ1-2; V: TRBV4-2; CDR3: CASSQDEAQIQFGYTF
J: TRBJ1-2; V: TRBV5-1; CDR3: CASSLARGDYGYTF
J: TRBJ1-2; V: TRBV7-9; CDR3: CASSLPGQYYGYTF
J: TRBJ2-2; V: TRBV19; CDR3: CASSHKRGASTGELFF
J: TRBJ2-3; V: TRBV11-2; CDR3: CASSFSGEPSGTQYF
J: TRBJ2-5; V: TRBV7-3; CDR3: CASSLTAPGSGQETQYF
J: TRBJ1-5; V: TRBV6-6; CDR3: CASRDRGSNQPQHF
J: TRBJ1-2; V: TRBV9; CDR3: CASTPSFHANYGYTF
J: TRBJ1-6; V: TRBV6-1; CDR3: CASSEGDLHF